This T cell receptor (beta chain) was profiled in a study of CD8+CD57+ T cells in acquired aplastic anemia. Across the study: Roughly 3 ug was the average amount of DNA from sorted CD4+ and CD8+ cells.

For this clonotype: The target antigen is unknown.

Genomic DNA provided the template from which TCR beta VDJ and CDR3 profiles were obtained. One entry per CDR3 protein results from TCRdb running MiXCR on the reads. The top ten clones hold approximately 40% of a sample with roughly 250,000 distinct CDR3 sequences, approximately 80% of them seen once. Individuals selected for sequencing had exhibited CD8+CD57+ cell expansion on flow cytometry. Patients had undergone no therapy by the time their blood was sampled. Study findings and constraints: The number of CD8+ CDR3 sequences shared by patients and controls was approximately 30. In CD8+ cells, Simpson's diversity showed no significant difference between patients and controls.

This clonotype was sampled from a human donor with aplastic anemia. The sample comprised sorted CD4+, CD8+, or CD8+CD57+ T cells (not recorded which) from PBMCs.

CDR3 region: CASSVVPGASTEAFF. The CDR3 region has the DNA TGTGCCAGCAGCGTAGTCCCGGGGGCGAGCACTGAAGCTTTCTTT. This rearrangement joins TRBV9 to TRBJ1-1; D perhaps matches TRBD1 (6 bases). The CDR3 runs 15 residues. Trimming left V 0 bases short and J 4 bases short, with 13 bases between. The V gene's germline CDR1 is SGDLS and CDR2 YYNGEE.